This TCR beta chain was captured by sequencing in a study of Graves' ophthalmopathy and Graves' hyperthyroidism. Amplification of the TCR beta CDR3 regions used RNA transcripts (as template). A first-round RT-PCR used HTBI primers, followed by a second-round multiplex PCR. TCRdb reanalysed the multiplex PCR reads using MiXCR and keeps one entry per CDR3 protein. The sample includes just over 400,000 distinct CDR3 sequences, over 20% seen only once; the top ten take 2.5% to 3.5%. Serum thyroxine and TRAb, along with clinical symptoms, thyroid ultrasound and orbital computed tomography, were what diagnosis relied on. J lost 5 bases, V lost 3 bases, and 17 bases had no gene match. The CDR3 is 18 amino acids. Germline V gene sequence: CDR1 KGHSH, CDR2 LQKENI.

The J gene is TRBJ1-2, the V gene TRBV18, with 8 bases lining up with TRBD1. The sample comprised peripheral blood. This clonotype originated in a woman aged 18-29 years with stable Graves' hyperthyroidism. The CDR3 sequence is CASSPDRDRLYQGYGYTF. CDR3 in DNA: TGTGCCAGCTCACCGGACCGGGACAGGCTATATCAGGGGTATGGCTACACCTTC.